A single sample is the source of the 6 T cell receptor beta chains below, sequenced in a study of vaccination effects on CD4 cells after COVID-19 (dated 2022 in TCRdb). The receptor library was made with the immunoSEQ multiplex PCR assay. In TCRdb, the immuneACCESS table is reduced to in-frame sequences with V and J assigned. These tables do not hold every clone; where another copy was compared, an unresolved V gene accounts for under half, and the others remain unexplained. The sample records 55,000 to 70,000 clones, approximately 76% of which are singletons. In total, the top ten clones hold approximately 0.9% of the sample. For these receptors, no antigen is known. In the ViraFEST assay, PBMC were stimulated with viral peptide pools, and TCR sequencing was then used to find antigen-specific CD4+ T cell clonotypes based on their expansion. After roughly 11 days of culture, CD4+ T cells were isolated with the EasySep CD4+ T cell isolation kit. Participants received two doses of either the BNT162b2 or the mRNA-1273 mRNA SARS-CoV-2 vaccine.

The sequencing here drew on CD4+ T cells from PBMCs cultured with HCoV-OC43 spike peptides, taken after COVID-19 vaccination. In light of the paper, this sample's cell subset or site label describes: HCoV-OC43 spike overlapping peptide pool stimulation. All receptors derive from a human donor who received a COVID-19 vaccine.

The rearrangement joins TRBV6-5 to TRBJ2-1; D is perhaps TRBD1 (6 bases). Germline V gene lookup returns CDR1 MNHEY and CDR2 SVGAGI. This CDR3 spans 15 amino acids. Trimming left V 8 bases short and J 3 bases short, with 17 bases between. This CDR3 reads CASLLGQFSYNEQFF. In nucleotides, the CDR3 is TGTGCCAGCCTACTCGGACAGTTCAGCTACAATGAGCAGTTCTTC.

CDR3 in amino acids: CASSYGVRMNTEAFF. CDR3 in DNA: TGTGCCAGCAGTTACGGCGTCAGGATGAACACTGAAGCTTTCTTT. The rearrangement joins TRBV6-5 to TRBJ1-1; D remains unclear. Per germline, CDR1 MNHEY and CDR2 SVGAGI. The V gene lost 2 bases and the J gene lost 0 bases, with 10 bases spanning the gap. The CDR3 is 15 amino acids.

CDR3: CAGQSGLAFNEQFF. The CDR3 coding sequence is TGTGCCGGACAATCCGGACTAGCGTTTAATGAGCAGTTCTTC. This chain uses TRBV30 with TRBJ2-1; 9 positions match TRBD2. Trimming took 8 bases from V and 7 from J; bases not matched to a gene: 12. Germline V gene lookup returns CDR1 GTSNPN and CDR2 SVGIG (reference sequence). The CDR3 covers 14 residues. The full variable domain, with the rest looked up from reference TRBV30 and TRBJ2-1, is SQTIHQWPATLVQPVGSPLSLECTVEGTSNPNLYWYRQAAGRGLQLLFYSVGIGQISSEVPQNLSASRPQDRQFILSSKKLLLSDSGFYLCAGQSGLAFNEQFFGPGTRLTVL.

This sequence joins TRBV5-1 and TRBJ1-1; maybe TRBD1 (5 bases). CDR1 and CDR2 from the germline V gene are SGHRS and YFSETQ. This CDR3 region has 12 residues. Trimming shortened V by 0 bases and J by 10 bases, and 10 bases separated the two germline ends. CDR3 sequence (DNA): TGCGCCAGCAGCTTGGACGGTGGGGGAGCTTTCTTT. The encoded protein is CASSLDGGGAFF.

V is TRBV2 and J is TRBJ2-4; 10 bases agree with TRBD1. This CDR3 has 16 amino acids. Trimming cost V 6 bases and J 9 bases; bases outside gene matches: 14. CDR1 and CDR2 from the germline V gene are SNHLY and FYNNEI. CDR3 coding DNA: TGTGCCAGCAGCGGGGGCCCGGGACAGGGGAAGAGCATTCAGTACTTC. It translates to CASSGGPGQGKSIQYF. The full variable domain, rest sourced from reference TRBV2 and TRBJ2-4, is EPEVTQTPSHQVTQMGQEVILRCVPISNHLYFYWYRQILGQKVEFLVSFYNNEISEKSEIFDDQFSVERPDGSNFTLKIRSTKLEDSAMYFCASSGGPGQGKSIQYFGAGTRLSVL.

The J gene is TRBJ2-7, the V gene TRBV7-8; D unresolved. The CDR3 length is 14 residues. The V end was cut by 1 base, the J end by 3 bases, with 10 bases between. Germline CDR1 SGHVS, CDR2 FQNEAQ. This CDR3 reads CASSLGLLGYEQYV. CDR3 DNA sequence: TGTGCCAGCAGCTTAGGTCTGTTAGGCTACGAGCAGTACGTC.